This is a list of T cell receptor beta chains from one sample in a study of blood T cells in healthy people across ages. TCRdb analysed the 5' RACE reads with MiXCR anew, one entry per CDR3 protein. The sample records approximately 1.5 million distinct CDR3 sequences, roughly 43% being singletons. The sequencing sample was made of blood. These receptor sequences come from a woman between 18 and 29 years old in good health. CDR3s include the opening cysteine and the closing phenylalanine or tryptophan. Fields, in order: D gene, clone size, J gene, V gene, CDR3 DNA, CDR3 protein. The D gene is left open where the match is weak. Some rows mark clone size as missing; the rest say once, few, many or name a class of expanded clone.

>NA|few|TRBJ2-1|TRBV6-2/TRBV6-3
TGTGCCAGCCGCCGGGACTTGAGCTCCTACGAGCAGTTCTTC
CASRRDLSSYEQFF
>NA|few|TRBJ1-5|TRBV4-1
TGCGCCAGCAGCCAAGATGGAAAGGGTCAGCCCCAGCATTTT
CASSQDGKGQPQHF
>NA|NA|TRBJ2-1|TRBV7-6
TGTGCCAGCAGCCCGAATGACTACAATGAGCAGTTCTTC
CASSPNDYNEQFF
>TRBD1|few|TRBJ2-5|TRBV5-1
TGCGCCAGCAGCGCTCAGGGGGCCCTAGAAGAGACCCAGTACTTC
CASSAQGALEETQYF
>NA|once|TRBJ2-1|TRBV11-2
TGTGCCAGCAGCTTAGGCTATAGAAGGGATGAGCAGTTCTTC
CASSLGYRRDEQFF
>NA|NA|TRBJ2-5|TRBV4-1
TGCGCCAGCAGCCAAGGTGACCTGGAGACCCAGTACTTC
CASSQGDLETQYF
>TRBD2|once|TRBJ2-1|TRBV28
TGTGCCAGCGGTCTACGGGGGGTTGAGCAGTTCTTC
CASGLRGVEQFF
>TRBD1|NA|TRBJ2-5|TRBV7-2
TGTGCCGGCAGCCTTAACAGGGGGCGAGAGACCCAGTACTTC
CAGSLNRGRETQYF
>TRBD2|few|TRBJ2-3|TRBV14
TGTGCCAGCAGCCGGGTAGGACTAGCGGACACAGATACGCAGTATTTT
CASSRVGLADTDTQYF
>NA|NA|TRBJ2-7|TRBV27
TGTGCCAGCGGTAGGGGGTTACACGAGCAGTACTTC
CASGRGLHEQYF
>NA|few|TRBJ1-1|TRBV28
TGTGCCAGCAGTTTCTTACCCGGGAGGTACACTGAAGCTTTCTTT
CASSFLPGRYTEAFF
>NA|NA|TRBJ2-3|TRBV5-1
TGCGCCAGCAGCTTGGATGGCGGGGTTGGCACAGATACGCAGTATTTT
CASSLDGGVGTDTQYF
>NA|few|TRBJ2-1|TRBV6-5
TGTGCCAGCAGTTACTCGGGGGCTGGGGAGCAGTTCTTC
CASSYSGAGEQFF
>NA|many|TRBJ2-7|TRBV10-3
TGTGCCATCAGTGAGACATCACGGCCCTACGAGCAGTACTTC
CAISETSRPYEQYF
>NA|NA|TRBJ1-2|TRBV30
TGTGCCTGGAGCCTAGCAAATGGGCGCACCTATGGCTACACCTTC
CAWSLANGRTYGYTF
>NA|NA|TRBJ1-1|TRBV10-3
TGTGCCATCAGGACAACAGACAGTCCTAACACTGAAGCTTTCTTT
CAIRTTDSPNTEAFF
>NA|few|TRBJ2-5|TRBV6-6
TGTGCCAGCAGTTACTACAGGGAAGAGACCCAGTACTTC
CASSYYREETQYF
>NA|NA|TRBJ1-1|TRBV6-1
TGTGCCAGCAGTACCCTGGACGAAGCTTTCTTT
CASSTLDEAFF
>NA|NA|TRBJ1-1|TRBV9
TGTGCCAGCAGCCCCCGGGAACCGGGGGGCGCTGAAGCTTTCTTT
CASSPREPGGAEAFF
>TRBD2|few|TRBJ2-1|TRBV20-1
TGCAGTGCTTCCGGGACTACCAATGAGCAGTTCTTC
CSASGTTNEQFF
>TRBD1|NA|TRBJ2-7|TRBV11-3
TGTGCCAGCAGCCCGGGACAGGGGGCTAATAACTACGAGCAGTACTTC
CASSPGQGANNYEQYF